The rows below give T cell receptor beta chains drawn from one sample of a study of cytomegalovirus exposure and HLA in healthy donors. TCRdb's table, derived via immunoSEQ multiplex PCR, lists solely in-frame clones and lacks some. Of 150,000 or so clones listed, roughly 75% were seen once; the top ten hold less than 3%. Sequencing was done on a sample of PBMCs. The receptor set was obtained from a female donor in good health and CMV-seronegative. The CDR3 runs from the conserved cysteine through the conserved F or W. A D gene is named only where the DNA matches it firmly. Clone size is given for some rows only: seen once, a few or many times, or a class if the clone is expanded.

abundance: .; d_gene: TRBD1; j_gene: TRBJ2-3; len: 15; v_gene: TRBV2; CDR3nt: TGTGCCAGCAGTGGGAAGGGGGCTAGCACAGATACGCAGTATTTT; CDR3aa: CASSGKGASTDTQYF
abundance: once; d_gene: .; j_gene: TRBJ2-1; len: 16; v_gene: TRBV6-4; CDR3nt: TGTGCCAGCAGTGACAAGTCGGGAGCGGTTGTTCCTGAGCAGTTCTTC; CDR3aa: CASSDKSGAVVPEQFF
abundance: once; d_gene: TRBD1; j_gene: TRBJ2-7; len: 13; v_gene: TRBV30; CDR3nt: TGTGCCAGCGACAGGGGCCTTTACTACGAGCAGTACTTC; CDR3aa: CASDRGLYYEQYF
abundance: few; d_gene: .; j_gene: TRBJ1-1; len: 13; v_gene: TRBV7-9; CDR3nt: TGTGCCAGCAGCCGGGGGGCAGAGACTGAAGCTTTCTTT; CDR3aa: CASSRGAETEAFF
abundance: .; d_gene: .; j_gene: TRBJ2-5; len: 16; v_gene: TRBV6-5; CDR3nt: TGTGCCAGCAGTTACTTCCTGGGAGGCGAAAAAGAGACCCAGTACTTC; CDR3aa: CASSYFLGGEKETQYF
abundance: few; d_gene: .; j_gene: TRBJ2-7; len: 14; v_gene: TRBV2; CDR3nt: TGTGCCAGTAGCCGATGGGGCGGATCCTACGAGCAGTACTTC; CDR3aa: CASSRWGGSYEQYF
abundance: .; d_gene: TRBD1; j_gene: TRBJ1-3; len: 14; v_gene: TRBV4-3; CDR3nt: TGCGCCAGCAGCACCCACAGGGGGCTCAACACCATATATTTT; CDR3aa: CASSTHRGLNTIYF
abundance: .; d_gene: .; j_gene: TRBJ2-1; len: 15; v_gene: TRBV27; CDR3nt: TGTGCCAGCCGAACCTTCCGGACAGCGGGGAATGAGCAGTTCTTC; CDR3aa: CASRTFRTAGNEQFF
abundance: .; d_gene: TRBD2; j_gene: TRBJ2-3; len: 17; v_gene: TRBV30; CDR3nt: TGTGCCTGGAGTATTGAGCCGGGACTAGCGGCCACAGATACGCAGTATTTT; CDR3aa: CAWSIEPGLAATDTQYF
abundance: few; d_gene: .; j_gene: TRBJ2-6; len: 18; v_gene: TRBV11-3; CDR3nt: TGTGCCAGCAGCCCGAGTCGGCCAGGGTCATCTGGGGCCAACGTCCTGACTTTC; CDR3aa: CASSPSRPGSSGANVLTF
abundance: .; d_gene: .; j_gene: TRBJ2-7; len: 14; v_gene: TRBV27; CDR3nt: TGTGCCAGCAGTCCAGGGCCGCCGGTGTACGAGCAGTACTTC; CDR3aa: CASSPGPPVYEQYF
abundance: .; d_gene: .; j_gene: TRBJ1-1; len: 12; v_gene: TRBV2; CDR3nt: TGTGCCAGCGGGGCCAAGAACACTGAAGCTTTCTTT; CDR3aa: CASGAKNTEAFF
abundance: .; d_gene: TRBD1; j_gene: TRBJ2-2; len: 16; v_gene: TRBV4-1; CDR3nt: TGCGCCAGCAGCCAAGCCGGGACAGGGTTTATCGGGGAGCTGTTTTTT; CDR3aa: CASSQAGTGFIGELFF
abundance: .; d_gene: TRBD2; j_gene: TRBJ2-1; len: 14; v_gene: TRBV7-9; CDR3nt: TGTGCCAGCCTCACGGGGGGTACTAGCGATGAGCAGTTCTTC; CDR3aa: CASLTGGTSDEQFF
abundance: .; d_gene: TRBD2; j_gene: TRBJ2-7; len: 14; v_gene: TRBV6-5; CDR3nt: TGTGCCAGCAGTCGCCGGGGGGGGATTATCGAGCAGTACTTC; CDR3aa: CASSRRGGIIEQYF
abundance: .; d_gene: .; j_gene: TRBJ1-2; len: 14; v_gene: TRBV27; CDR3nt: TGTGCCAGCAGTTTCACGGGAGTCAACTATGGCTACACCTTC; CDR3aa: CASSFTGVNYGYTF
abundance: few; d_gene: .; j_gene: TRBJ2-7; len: 14; v_gene: TRBV29-1; CDR3nt: TGCAGCGTTGAACCCCGGACGGGGGGCGACGAGCAGTACTTC; CDR3aa: CSVEPRTGGDEQYF
abundance: .; d_gene: .; j_gene: TRBJ2-7; len: 16; v_gene: TRBV4-3; CDR3nt: TGCGCCAGCAGCCAAGACTATCCGGGAGCATCCTACGAGCAGTACTTC; CDR3aa: CASSQDYPGASYEQYF
abundance: .; d_gene: TRBD2; j_gene: TRBJ2-1; len: 16; v_gene: TRBV5-1; CDR3nt: TGCGCCAGCAGCTCAAATTACTGGCGGGAGGGCAATGAGCAGTTCTTC; CDR3aa: CASSSNYWREGNEQFF
abundance: once; d_gene: TRBD2; j_gene: TRBJ2-5; len: 15; v_gene: TRBV11-1; CDR3nt: TGTGCCAGCAGCCAACTAGCGGGAGGGCCGGGGGAGCAGTACTTC; CDR3aa: CASSQLAGGPGEQYF
abundance: few; d_gene: TRBD1; j_gene: TRBJ1-2; len: 13; v_gene: TRBV6-1; CDR3nt: TGTGCCAGCAGTGAGGGGACAGGGCGGGGCTACACCTTC; CDR3aa: CASSEGTGRGYTF
abundance: .; d_gene: .; j_gene: TRBJ1-1; len: 12; v_gene: TRBV6-5; CDR3nt: TGTGCCAGCGCTACAGGGAACACTGAAGCTTTCTTT; CDR3aa: CASATGNTEAFF
abundance: .; d_gene: TRBD1; j_gene: TRBJ1-5; len: 15; v_gene: TRBV6-5; CDR3nt: TGTGCCAGCAGCATGACAGGGTCGGGCAATCAGCCCCAGCATTTT; CDR3aa: CASSMTGSGNQPQHF
abundance: .; d_gene: .; j_gene: TRBJ1-1; len: 14; v_gene: TRBV6-5; CDR3nt: TGTGCCAGCAGTTACTCAGGGGTTTGGACTGAAGCTTTCTTT; CDR3aa: CASSYSGVWTEAFF
abundance: .; d_gene: .; j_gene: TRBJ2-2; len: 13; v_gene: TRBV5-1; CDR3nt: TGCGCCAGCGGACTAACGAACACCGGGGAGCTGTTTTTT; CDR3aa: CASGLTNTGELFF
abundance: .; d_gene: .; j_gene: TRBJ1-6; len: 13; v_gene: TRBV7-2; CDR3nt: TGTGCCAGCAGCTTAGGCGGGGCTTCACCCCTCCACTTT; CDR3aa: CASSLGGASPLHF
abundance: .; d_gene: TRBD1; j_gene: TRBJ1-5; len: 14; v_gene: TRBV19; CDR3nt: TGTGCCAGTAGTAGTTTGGGCAGGCAGGGGGCCCAGCATTTT; CDR3aa: CASSSLGRQGAQHF
abundance: few; d_gene: TRBD1; j_gene: TRBJ2-1; len: 15; v_gene: TRBV7-2; CDR3nt: TGTGCCAGCAGCTCTAGTGGGACAGGGGTTAATGAGCAGTTCTTC; CDR3aa: CASSSSGTGVNEQFF
abundance: .; d_gene: TRBD1; j_gene: TRBJ2-1; len: 16; v_gene: TRBV28; CDR3nt: TGTGCCAGCAGTCCAGTACGGCGACAGGGGGGCAATGAGCAGTTCTTC; CDR3aa: CASSPVRRQGGNEQFF
abundance: .; d_gene: .; j_gene: TRBJ1-2; len: 18; v_gene: TRBV11-2; CDR3nt: TGTGCCAGCAGCGCTCCGAGTCGAGGGAAGAGAGCTAACTATGGCTACACCTTC; CDR3aa: CASSAPSRGKRANYGYTF
abundance: .; d_gene: TRBD1; j_gene: TRBJ2-5; len: 14; v_gene: TRBV7-2; CDR3nt: TGTGCCAGCAGCGGGGACAGGGGGAGAGAGACCCAGTACTTC; CDR3aa: CASSGDRGRETQYF
abundance: .; d_gene: TRBD1; j_gene: TRBJ1-5; len: 15; v_gene: TRBV6-6; CDR3nt: TGTGCCAGCAGATCTTCGGACAGGTCGAATCAGCCCCAGCATTTT; CDR3aa: CASRSSDRSNQPQHF
abundance: .; d_gene: .; j_gene: TRBJ2-1; len: 10; v_gene: TRBV7-9; CDR3nt: TGTTCCAGCAGCAGCCGTGAGCAGTTCTTC; CDR3aa: CSSSSREQFF
abundance: .; d_gene: .; j_gene: TRBJ1-6; len: 14; v_gene: TRBV18; CDR3nt: TGTGCCAGCTCACCGGCAGGGCGGAATTCACCCCTCCACTTT; CDR3aa: CASSPAGRNSPLHF
abundance: few; d_gene: TRBD1; j_gene: TRBJ2-1; len: 12; v_gene: TRBV7-6; CDR3nt: TGTGCCAGCAGCACAGGGGGCAATGAGCAGTTCTTC; CDR3aa: CASSTGGNEQFF
abundance: .; d_gene: .; j_gene: TRBJ1-2; len: 11; v_gene: TRBV6-5; CDR3nt: TGTGCCAGCAGTTTCCGGGGGGGCTACACCTTC; CDR3aa: CASSFRGGYTF
abundance: .; d_gene: TRBD2; j_gene: TRBJ2-1; len: 17; v_gene: TRBV11-3; CDR3nt: TGTGCCAGCAGCCCGCATTCCACTAGCGGCGGGTACAATGAGCAGTTCTTC; CDR3aa: CASSPHSTSGGYNEQFF
abundance: .; d_gene: .; j_gene: TRBJ2-1; len: 13; v_gene: TRBV9; CDR3nt: TGTGCCAGCAGCGTGGGCACCTACAATGAGCAGTTCTTC; CDR3aa: CASSVGTYNEQFF
abundance: once; d_gene: TRBD1; j_gene: TRBJ2-1; len: 13; v_gene: TRBV30; CDR3nt: TGTGCCTGGAGTACCGGCCCAACAGGGGGCCCAGTCTTC; CDR3aa: CAWSTGPTGGPVF
abundance: .; d_gene: TRBD2; j_gene: TRBJ2-3; len: 16; v_gene: TRBV28; CDR3nt: TGTGCCAGCAGCTCCCGGAGGACTAGCGGAACAGATACGCAGTATTTT; CDR3aa: CASSSRRTSGTDTQYF
abundance: .; d_gene: .; j_gene: TRBJ2-7; len: 13; v_gene: TRBV2; CDR3nt: TGTGCCAGCAGTCCTCTTCAGGGCTACGAGCAGTACTTC; CDR3aa: CASSPLQGYEQYF
abundance: few; d_gene: TRBD1; j_gene: TRBJ2-2; len: 15; v_gene: TRBV6-1; CDR3nt: TGTGCCAGCAGAGCAGGGGGCGCTGAGACCGGGGAGCTGTTTTTT; CDR3aa: CASRAGGAETGELFF
abundance: few; d_gene: .; j_gene: TRBJ2-1; len: 14; v_gene: TRBV6-5; CDR3nt: TGTGCCAGCAGTTACTCAAGGGGGAACAATGAGCAGTTCTTC; CDR3aa: CASSYSRGNNEQFF
abundance: once; d_gene: TRBD2; j_gene: TRBJ2-3; len: 17; v_gene: TRBV9; CDR3nt: TGTGCCAGCAGCGTAGCTGGGCTAGCGGGGGGGAAAGATACGCAGTATTTT; CDR3aa: CASSVAGLAGGKDTQYF
abundance: .; d_gene: .; j_gene: TRBJ2-1; len: 15; v_gene: TRBV5-4; CDR3nt: TGTGCCAGCAGCGGAACGGGACTGTCTGGGGATGAGCAGTTCTTC; CDR3aa: CASSGTGLSGDEQFF
abundance: .; d_gene: TRBD1; j_gene: TRBJ1-2; len: 15; v_gene: TRBV9; CDR3nt: TGTGCCAGCAGCGTAGGACCCCCGGGACAGGGATTCTACACCTTC; CDR3aa: CASSVGPPGQGFYTF
abundance: .; d_gene: .; j_gene: TRBJ1-1; len: 17; v_gene: TRBV2; CDR3nt: TGTGCCAGCAGTGGCTCCTGGGACGGGGGTAGGAACACTGAAGCTTTCTTT; CDR3aa: CASSGSWDGGRNTEAFF